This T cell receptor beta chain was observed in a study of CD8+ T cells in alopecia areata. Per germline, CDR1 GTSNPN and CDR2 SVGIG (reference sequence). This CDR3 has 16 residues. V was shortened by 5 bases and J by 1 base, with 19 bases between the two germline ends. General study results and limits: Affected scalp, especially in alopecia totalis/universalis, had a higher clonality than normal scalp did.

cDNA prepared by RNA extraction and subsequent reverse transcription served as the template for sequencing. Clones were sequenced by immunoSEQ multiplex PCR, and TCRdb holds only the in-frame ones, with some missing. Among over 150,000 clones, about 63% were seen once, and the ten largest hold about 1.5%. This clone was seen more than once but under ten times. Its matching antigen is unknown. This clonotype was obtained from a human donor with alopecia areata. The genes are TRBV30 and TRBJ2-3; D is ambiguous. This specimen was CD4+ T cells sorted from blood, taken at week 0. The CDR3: CAWGLTLSGGTDTQYF. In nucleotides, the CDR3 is TGTGCCTGGGGCCTTACGCTCTCAGGTGGCACAGATACGCAGTATTTT.